A selection of T cell receptor beta chains follows, all from one sample in a study of shared clonotypes between healthy human individuals. Profiling relied on immunoSEQ multiplex PCR, and the TCRdb table lists in-frame clones only, not all of them. Of roughly 2.2 million clones in the sample, 90% to 95% are singletons; the top ten hold 0.39%. Material: naive CD4+ T cells from PBMCs. Receptors were obtained from a man younger than 30 in good health. Some clones in this sample may be carry-over from other donors' samples. Both conserved end residues are part of each CDR3. Fields, in order: V gene, J gene, clone size, D gene, CDR3 DNA, CDR3 protein. The D gene is left open where the match is weak. Clone size is given for some rows only: seen once, a few or many times, or a class if the clone is expanded.

V: TRBV6-6
J: TRBJ2-7
size: once
D: -
DNA: TGTGCCAGCAGTCAACAAGGACAGTCGGGCGAGCAGTACTTC
CDR3: CASSQQGQSGEQYF

V: TRBV5-6
J: TRBJ2-2
size: -
D: -
DNA: TGTGCCAGCAGCTTGGTTGGAACGTGGGGGACCGGGGAGCTGTTTTTT
CDR3: CASSLVGTWGTGELFF

V: TRBV11-3
J: TRBJ2-3
size: -
D: TRBD1
DNA: TGTGCCAGCAGCTGGGACAGCAACACAGATACGCAGTATTTT
CDR3: CASSWDSNTDTQYF

V: TRBV5-6
J: TRBJ1-2
size: -
D: -
DNA: TGTGCCAGCAGCCCCTACAGCTATGGCTACACCTTC
CDR3: CASSPYSYGYTF

V: TRBV21-1
J: TRBJ1-2
size: few
D: -
DNA: TGTGCACCCTCAATCCGAGTGGAGCTCTATGGCTACACCTTC
CDR3: CAPSIRVELYGYTF

V: TRBV7-9
J: TRBJ1-2
size: -
D: -
DNA: TGTGCCAGCAGCCCGGACCCAGGAGGCTACACCTTC
CDR3: CASSPDPGGYTF

V: TRBV6-1
J: TRBJ2-7
size: -
D: TRBD1
DNA: TGTGCCAGCAGTAGGGACTGGACAGGGGTGCCCGAGCAGTACTTC
CDR3: CASSRDWTGVPEQYF

V: TRBV5-6
J: TRBJ2-3
size: -
D: -
DNA: TGTGCCAGCAGCCTCGGCGGTTGGACAGATACGCAGTATTTT
CDR3: CASSLGGWTDTQYF

V: TRBV7-3
J: TRBJ2-3
size: -
D: -
DNA: TGTGCCAGCAGCTTAGGCCGCGGGACTTCTAGCACAGATACGCAGTATTTT
CDR3: CASSLGRGTSSTDTQYF

V: TRBV4-1
J: TRBJ1-4
size: -
D: -
DNA: TGCGCCAGCAGCCAGGGGGCCTTAAGAGAAAAACTGTTTTTT
CDR3: CASSQGALREKLFF

V: TRBV5-6
J: TRBJ1-4
size: -
D: -
DNA: TGTGCCAGCAGCTTGGGGTTGGGGGCAGGAGAAAAACTGTTTTTT
CDR3: CASSLGLGAGEKLFF

V: TRBV9
J: TRBJ2-1
size: -
D: TRBD2
DNA: TGTGCCAGCAGCGTCCGACTAGCGGGAGGAGAGTACAATGAGCAGTTCTTC
CDR3: CASSVRLAGGEYNEQFF

V: TRBV5-1
J: TRBJ1-4
size: -
D: -
DNA: TGCGCCAGCAGCTTAGGCGGGGGACCAACTAATGAAAAACTGTTTTTT
CDR3: CASSLGGGPTNEKLFF

V: TRBV9
J: TRBJ2-7
size: -
D: TRBD1
DNA: TGTGCCAGCAGCGTACGGGGATTAAGGACAGGCGAGAGCTCCTACGAGCAGTACTTC
CDR3: CASSVRGLRTGESSYEQYF

V: TRBV4-2
J: TRBJ2-1
size: -
D: -
DNA: TGTGCCAGCAGCCGTCCCAATGAGCAGTTCTTC
CDR3: CASSRPNEQFF

V: TRBV5-8
J: TRBJ2-2
size: -
D: -
DNA: TGTGCCAGCAGCTTGGGCAGGGGTACCGGGGAGCTGTTTTTC
CDR3: CASSLGRGTGELFF

V: TRBV19
J: TRBJ1-2
size: once
D: TRBD1
DNA: TGTGCCAGTAGTAACCTCGGACAGGGCTATGGCTACACCTTC
CDR3: CASSNLGQGYGYTF

V: TRBV20-1
J: TRBJ1-2
size: -
D: -
DNA: TGCAGTGCAGGGGGGTGGGGAGGCTACACCTTC
CDR3: CSAGGWGGYTF

V: TRBV5-1
J: TRBJ1-5
size: few
D: TRBD1
DNA: TGCGCCAGCAGCGCCGGGACAGGGGATCAGCCCCAGCATTTT
CDR3: CASSAGTGDQPQHF

V: TRBV7-9
J: TRBJ2-1
size: -
D: -
DNA: TGTGCCAGCAGCTTAGTACCCCATAACAATGAGCAGTTCTTC
CDR3: CASSLVPHNNEQFF

V: TRBV2
J: TRBJ1-1
size: -
D: TRBD1
DNA: TGTGCCAGCAGAGCAACAGGGGGACAAGCTGAAGCTTTCTTT
CDR3: CASRATGGQAEAFF

V: TRBV7-2
J: TRBJ2-4
size: -
D: -
DNA: TGTGCCAGCAGCTTAGTGGGGGTCGAGAACATTCAGTACTTC
CDR3: CASSLVGVENIQYF

V: TRBV30
J: TRBJ2-1
size: -
D: TRBD1
DNA: TGTGCCTGGAGTCTGGGTGGGACAGGGGTCGATGAGCAGTTCTTC
CDR3: CAWSLGGTGVDEQFF

V: TRBV7-9
J: TRBJ2-7
size: -
D: -
DNA: TGTGCCAGCAGCTTAGCGCAGGACCTCTACGAGCAGTACTTC
CDR3: CASSLAQDLYEQYF

V: TRBV5-1
J: TRBJ2-3
size: -
D: TRBD1
DNA: TGCGCCAGCAGCTGGCAGGGGGTTAGGACAGATACGCAGTATTTT
CDR3: CASSWQGVRTDTQYF

V: TRBV6-6
J: TRBJ2-1
size: -
D: TRBD2
DNA: TGTGCCAGCCGGGGGGACAATGAGCAGTTCTTC
CDR3: CASRGDNEQFF

V: TRBV27
J: TRBJ2-2
size: -
D: -
DNA: TGTGCCAGCAGGCTCGCAGGCACCGGGGAGCTGTTTTTT
CDR3: CASRLAGTGELFF

V: TRBV2
J: TRBJ2-5
size: -
D: TRBD2
DNA: TGTGCCAGCAGTGAATGGACTAGCGGGCCCCAAGAGACCCAGTACTTC
CDR3: CASSEWTSGPQETQYF

V: TRBV9
J: TRBJ2-5
size: -
D: -
DNA: TGTGCCAGCAGCGTAGTAGGCAGAGAGACCCAGTACTTC
CDR3: CASSVVGRETQYF